This TCR beta chain was captured in a study of T cell changes during pregnancy in multiple sclerosis (dated 2019 in TCRdb). As for the study more broadly: Changes in the T cell repertoire over the course of pregnancy were examined in this study in women with multiple sclerosis.

On this clone: The antigen this receptor binds is unknown. The record has no base qualities; no much larger clone is one base away.

The CDR3 runs 17 amino acids, cysteine and phenylalanine included. The entry retains the CDR3 DNA only, 51 bases that are in frame from base 1. CDR1 and CDR2, looked up from the germline V gene, are SGHDT and YYEEEE. V was cut back by 2 bases and J by 1 base, leaving a gap of 18 bases between them. The library was produced with the immunoSEQ multiplex PCR assay. Here the immuneACCESS table is served through TCRdb, limited to in-frame sequences with V and J called. Missing clones are a known gap in these copies; in checked studies unresolved V genes cover under half, and the rest lacks a known reason. This sample comprises tens of thousands of clones, 85% to 95% of them detected only once. Under 3% of the sample rests with the top ten.

This specimen consisted of peripheral blood, obtained in the second trimester of pregnancy. The sequence derives from a female donor with multiple sclerosis, enrolled in a pregnancy study. The chain was built from TRBV5-6 and TRBJ1-1, with a weak D call of TRBD1 (5 bases match). The DNA sequence is as follows: TGTGCCAGCAGCTTTGTTACGCCGTGGACAAGGAACACTGAAGCTTTCTTT. Its protein reads: CASSFVTPWTRNTEAFF. The full variable domain, with segments outside the CDR3 supplied by the reference TRBV5-6 and TRBJ1-1 proteins, appears as DAGVTQSPTHLIKTRGQQVTLRCSPKSGHDTVSWYQQALGQGPQFIFQYYEEEERQRGNFPDRFSGHQFPNYSSELNVNALLLGDSALYLCASSFVTPWTRNTEAFFGQGTRLTVV.